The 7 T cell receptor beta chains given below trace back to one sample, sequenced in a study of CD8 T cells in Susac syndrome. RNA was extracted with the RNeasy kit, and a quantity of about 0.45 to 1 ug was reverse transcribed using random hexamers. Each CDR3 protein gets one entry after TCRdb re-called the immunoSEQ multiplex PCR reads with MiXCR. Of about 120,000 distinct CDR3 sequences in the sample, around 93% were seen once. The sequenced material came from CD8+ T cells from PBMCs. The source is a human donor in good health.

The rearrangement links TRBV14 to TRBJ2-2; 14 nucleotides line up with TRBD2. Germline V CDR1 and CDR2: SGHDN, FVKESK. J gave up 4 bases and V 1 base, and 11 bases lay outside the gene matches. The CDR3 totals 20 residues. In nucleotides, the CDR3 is TGTGCCAGCAGCCAAGGACTAGCGGGAGGGCTCACGGCTGGCACCGGGGAGCTGTTTTTT. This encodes CASSQGLAGGLTAGTGELFF.

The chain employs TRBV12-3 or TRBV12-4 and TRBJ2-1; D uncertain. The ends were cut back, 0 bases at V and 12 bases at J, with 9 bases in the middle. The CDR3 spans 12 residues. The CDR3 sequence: CASSLALMGQFF. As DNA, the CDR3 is TGTGCCAGCAGTTTAGCTTTGATGGGGCAGTTCTTC.

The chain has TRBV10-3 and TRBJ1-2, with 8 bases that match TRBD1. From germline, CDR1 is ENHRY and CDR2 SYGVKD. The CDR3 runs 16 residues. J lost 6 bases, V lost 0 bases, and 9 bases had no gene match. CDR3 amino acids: CAISESMAGGDHGYTF. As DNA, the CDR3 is TGTGCCATCAGTGAGTCGATGGCAGGGGGCGACCATGGCTACACCTTC.

The CDR3 loop reads CASSDSGEQFF. CDR3 sequence (DNA): TGTGCCAGCAGTGATTCCGGCGAGCAGTTCTTC. This sequence joins TRBV25-1 and TRBJ2-1, with D unresolved. The V gene lost 3 bases and the J gene lost 10 bases, with 7 bases spanning the gap. Germline V CDR1 and CDR2: MGHDK, SYGVNS. This CDR3 has 11 residues.

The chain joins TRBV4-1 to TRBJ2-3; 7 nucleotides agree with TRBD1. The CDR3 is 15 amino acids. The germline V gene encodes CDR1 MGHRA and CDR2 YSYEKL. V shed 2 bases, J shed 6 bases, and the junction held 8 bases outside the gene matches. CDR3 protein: CASSQTGANLDTQYF. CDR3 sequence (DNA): TGCGCCAGCAGCCAAACAGGGGCGAACCTTGATACGCAGTATTTT.

The CDR3 bases are TGCGCCAGCAGCCCGACTAATAATGAAAAACTGTTTTTT. Protein: CASSPTNNEKLFF. This rearrangement joins TRBV5-1 to TRBJ1-4, with no clear D. The CDR3 sequence is 13 residues long. With 4 bases removed from V and 4 bases from J, the gap between germline ends came to 8 bases. Germline V gene data show CDR1 as SGHRS and CDR2 as YFSETQ.

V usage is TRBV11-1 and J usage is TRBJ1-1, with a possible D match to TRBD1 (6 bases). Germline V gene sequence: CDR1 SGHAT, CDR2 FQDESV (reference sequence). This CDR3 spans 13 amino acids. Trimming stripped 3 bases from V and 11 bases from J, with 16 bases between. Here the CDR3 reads CASSFSDRSAAFF. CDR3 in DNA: TGTGCCAGCAGCTTTTCCGACAGGAGCGCGGCTTTCTTT. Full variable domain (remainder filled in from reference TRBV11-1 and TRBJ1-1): EAEVAQSPRYKITEKSQAVAFWCDPISGHATLYWYRQILGQGPELLVQFQDESVVDDSQLPKDRFSAERLKGVDSTLKIQPAELGDSAMYLCASSFSDRSAAFFGQGTRLTVV.